Sequencing of this TCR beta chain was carried out in a study of human T cells and chemical hapten exposure. Whole-study context: Small differences in pooled library volume mainly drove the variation in TCR yields per sample.

TCRdb redid the calling of the RACE reads with MiXCR, one entry per CDR3 protein. This sample yields some 70,000 distinct CDR3 sequences, of which approximately 10% are seen a single time; over 4% belongs to the top ten. Time point given: pre-sensitization, week 0. As to treatment: therapeutic diphenylcyclopropenone sensitization with weekly scalp DPC. At patch-test visits, sampling came before the patch test. Total RNA came from unfractionated whole blood. This clonotype was seen at least ten times. Unmatched junction bases numbered 8, after V lost 6 bases and J lost 8 bases. CDR1 is SGHDT, CDR2 YYEEEE, per germline. This CDR3 spans 13 amino acids.

This chain connects TRBV5-6 to TRBJ1-2; the match to TRBD1 covers 9 bases. The TCR originated in a woman in her fifties or sixties with alopecia areata. Some clones in this sample may be carry-over from other donors' samples. This specimen consisted of whole blood, obtained in connection with sensitization to the hapten diphenylcyclopropenone (DPC). CDR3 sequence (DNA): TGTGCCAGCATCAACAGGGGGCTTCGCGGCTACACCTTC. Its translation: CASINRGLRGYTF.